The clone carrying this T cell receptor (beta chain) was observed many times. Its antigen is still unknown. Individual cDNA molecules carried attached unique molecular identifiers. TCRdb fed the 5' RACE reads into MiXCR, producing one record per CDR3 protein. The data hold around 25,000 distinct CDR3 sequences, with 4% to 4.5% observed a single time. V lost 3 bases and J 2 bases, leaving 11 bases between the germline ends. Germline V gene data show CDR1 as LNHDA and CDR2 as SQIVND (reference sequence). This CDR3 region has 15 residues. The data derive from a study of early T cells in non-severe SARS-CoV-2 infection. Study context: Sequencing used unsorted whole-blood bulk RNA, so chains lack pairing.

Study-level findings and limits: VDJdb matches were skewed toward anti-spike CD8 T cell responses.

The rearrangement links TRBV19 to TRBJ1-5, with D perhaps matching TRBD1 (5 bases). The material sequenced was whole blood. This receptor was obtained from an adult who was a healthcare worker with PCR-confirmed SARS-CoV-2 infection or an uninfected control (not recorded which). CDR3 DNA sequence: TGTGCCAGTAGTATGGGGGTTTTTGGCAATCAGCCCCAGCATTTT. Translated: CASSMGVFGNQPQHF.